This TCR beta chain was found in a study of blood T cells in healthy people across ages. This clonotype has more than one count but fewer than ten. As yet, its antigen is unknown. The V end was cut by 3 bases, the J end by 6 bases, with 17 bases between. This CDR3 comprises 14 residues. Germline V gene data show CDR1 as DFQATT and CDR2 as SNEGSKA (reference sequence). Study-wide findings and caveats: Because sorting was not performed, PBMCs prevented conclusive naive versus antigen-experienced comparison. Relative to aged donors, long-lived donors carried more naive CD4+ cells and displayed higher diversity.

The use of a sample-barcoded 5' primer and a J-beta primer mix characterized a second PCR of roughly 6 to 11 cycles. TCRdb reanalysed the 5' RACE reads using MiXCR and keeps one entry per CDR3 protein. Of about 1.7 million distinct CDR3 sequences listed, 28% are singletons. Each individual donor underwent a draw of around 9.8 milliliters of peripheral blood. The chain couples TRBV20-1 to TRBJ1-2; weak D call: TRBD1 (6 bases). Specimen: blood. This clonotype was sampled from a woman younger than 45 in good health. DNA for the CDR3: TGCAGTGCTAGGGAGGTGAAACAGGGAGATGGCTACACCTTC. This encodes CSAREVKQGDGYTF.